The entry below describes one T cell receptor beta chain. The data were taken from a study of OX40 agonist ivuxolimab in advanced cancers. Study as a whole: Dose-escalation patients had hepatocellular carcinoma, melanoma, renal cell or head and neck cancer.

Looked up from germline, CDR1 is SGHRS and CDR2 is YFSETQ. This CDR3 is 15 amino acids long. The V and J ends lost 4 bases and 7 bases, in that order; junction bases with no gene match: 10. The method was immunoSEQ multiplex PCR; TCRdb's version includes in-frame clones alone and lacks a portion of them. The sample carries about 120,000 clones, roughly 95% recorded once. On cycle 4 day 1 and cycle 7 day 1, as well as at baseline, blood was sampled. The sequence came from an adult with an advanced solid tumor such as melanoma, head and neck, liver or kidney cancer. The chain couples TRBV5-1 to TRBJ1-4, with TRBD1 identical over 7 bases. The input for sequencing was CD4+ or CD8+ T cells sorted from blood, taken in a trial of the OX40 agonist ivuxolimab. The CDR3 nucleotides read TGCGCCAGCAGCGACCCACAGGGGAGGAGTGAAAAACTGTTTTTT. This gives the protein CASSDPQGRSEKLFF.